The present T cell receptor beta chain was sequenced within a study of cytomegalovirus exposure and HLA in healthy donors. Broader study findings: A likely sequencing artifact accounted for one observed cluster of highly shared sequence variants. Analysis was carried out at a later point, and it linked a missense DCLRE1C variant to TCR beta V- and J-gene trimming. Highest at DRB1 and lowest at HLA-C, TCR association rates differed among HLA loci in a later analysis. An analysis done earlier found most TCR beta V segments productive about 87% or about 30% of the time.

A note on this clone: The antigen is unknown.

Trimming stripped 6 bases from V and 4 bases from J, with 12 bases between. This CDR3 has 14 residues. Germline loops: CDR1 LNHDA, CDR2 SQIVND (reference sequence). The PCR employed 60 Vbeta primers together with 13 Jbeta primers. TCRdb's table, derived via immunoSEQ multiplex PCR, lists solely in-frame clones and lacks some. The sample has 150,000 to 200,000 clones, roughly 77% seen once. This TCR was sampled from a woman aged 45-65 years in good health and CMV-seronegative. This chain links TRBV19 with TRBJ1-4, with D possibly being TRBD1 (6 bases). The sample comprised PBMCs. The CDR3 spells CASSPQGSNEKLFF. Written as DNA, the CDR3 is TGTGCCAGTAGCCCACAGGGAAGTAATGAAAAACTGTTTTTT.